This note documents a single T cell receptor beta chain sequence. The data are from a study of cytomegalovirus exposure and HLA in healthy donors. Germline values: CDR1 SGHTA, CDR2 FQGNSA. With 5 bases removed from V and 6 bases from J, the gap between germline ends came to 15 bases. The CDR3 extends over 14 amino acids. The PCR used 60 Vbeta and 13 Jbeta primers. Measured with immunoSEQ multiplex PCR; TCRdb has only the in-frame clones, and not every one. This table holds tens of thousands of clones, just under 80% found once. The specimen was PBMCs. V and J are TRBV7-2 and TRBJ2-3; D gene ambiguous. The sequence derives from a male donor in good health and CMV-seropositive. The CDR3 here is CASSPHNSPDTQYF. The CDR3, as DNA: TGTGCCAGCAGCCCCCACAATTCCCCGGATACGCAGTATTTT.